One and the same sample provided the 23 T cell receptor beta chains below, sequenced in a study of OX40 agonist ivuxolimab in advanced cancers. Data came from immunoSEQ multiplex PCR; TCRdb stores just in-frame clones and leaves some out. The sample carries 25,000 to 35,000 clones, 80% to 90% recorded once. This specimen consisted of CD4+ or CD8+ T cells sorted from blood, obtained in a trial of the OX40 agonist ivuxolimab. Receptors originate from an adult with an advanced solid tumor such as melanoma, head and neck, liver or kidney cancer.

The V call is TRBV11-2, the J call TRBJ2-7; no clear D. The germline V gene has CDR1 SGHAT and CDR2 FQNNGV. This CDR3 region has 13 residues. V was shortened by 3 bases and J by 4 bases, with 10 bases between the two germline ends. The CDR3 sequence is CASSLSPTYEQYF. DNA for the CDR3: TGTGCCAGCAGCTTGAGCCCGACGTACGAGCAGTACTTC.

The chain couples TRBV7-6 to TRBJ2-2, with 8 positions matching TRBD2. Germline V CDR1 and CDR2: SGHVS, FNYEAQ. After removal of 3 bases from V and 4 bases from J, the junction contained 1 base not matched to a gene. There are 14 residues in the CDR3. CDR3 sequence: CASSLREVTGELFF. The CDR3, as DNA: TGTGCCAGCAGCTTGCGGGAGGTCACCGGGGAGCTGTTTTTT.

This clone was found a few times. The gene calls are TRBV9 and TRBJ1-4; D remains ambiguous. The ends were cut back, 0 bases at V and 3 bases at J, with 9 bases in the middle. CDR1 and CDR2 from the germline V gene are SGDLS and YYNGEE. The CDR3 spans 15 residues. The DNA for the CDR3 is TGTGCCAGCAGCGTAGAAGCGGACGCTAATGAAAAACTGTTTTTT. It yields the protein CASSVEADANEKLFF.

The chain combines TRBV7-3 with TRBJ1-6; D ambiguous. Germline V gene sequence: CDR1 SGHTA, CDR2 FQGTGA. This CDR3 contains 16 residues. V lost 5 bases, J lost 0 bases, and 11 bases lay in between. The CDR3 sequence: CASSTVSSSYNSPLHF. DNA of the CDR3: TGTGCCAGCAGCACTGTCTCGAGCTCCTATAATTCACCCCTCCACTTT. Full variable domain (missing parts from reference TRBV7-3 and TRBJ1-6): GAGVSQTPSNKVTEKGKYVELRCDPISGHTALYWYRQSLGQGPEFLIYFQGTGAADDSGLPNDRFFAVRPEGSVSTLKIQRTERGDSAVYLCASSTVSSSYNSPLHFGNGTRLTVT.

The chain links TRBV6-6 to TRBJ1-5; D gene ambiguous. Per the germline V gene, CDR1 is MNHNY and CDR2 is SVGAGI (reference sequence). V was pared by 6 bases and J by 0 bases, with 12 bases between. This CDR3 is built from 15 residues. In DNA form, the CDR3 reads TGTGCCAGCAGCGAGGGCGTCTATAGCAATCAGCCCCAGCATTTT. This translates into CASSEGVYSNQPQHF.

This chain links TRBV11-3 with TRBJ2-7; 10 nucleotides align to TRBD1. After removal of 3 bases from V and 1 base from J, the junction contained 12 bases not matched to a gene. CDR1 is SGHNT and CDR2 is YENEEA in the germline V gene. CDR3 size: 18 residues. CDR3 protein: CASSFDRGPSGKSYEQYF. CDR3 bases: TGTGCCAGCAGCTTTGACAGGGGGCCCAGCGGGAAATCCTACGAGCAGTACTTC.

This clone was counted a few times. The chain joins TRBV7-9 to TRBJ2-7; a weak D match, TRBD1 (8 bases). The ends were cut back, 4 bases at V and 2 bases at J, with 15 bases in the middle. The CDR3 spans 15 residues. The germline CDR1 and CDR2 sequences are SEHNR and FQNEAQ (reference sequence). The CDR3 coding sequence is TGTGCCAGCAGCTCACGGACAGGGAGGGCCTACGAGCAGTACTTC. Translation: CASSSRTGRAYEQYF. The whole variable domain, filled in from reference TRBV7-9 and TRBJ2-7, reads DTGVSQNPRHKITKRGQNVTFRCDPISEHNRLYWYRQTLGQGPEFLTYFQNEAQLEKSRLLSDRFSAERPKGSFSTLEIQRTEQGDSAMYLCASSSRTGRAYEQYFGPGTRLTVT.

The rearrangement links TRBV7-2 to TRBJ1-5; D is perhaps TRBD1 (5 bases). The CDR3 consists of 14 residues. Germline values: CDR1 SGHTA, CDR2 FQGNSA. V shed 2 bases and J shed 4 bases, with 9 bases lying between them. The CDR3 DNA reads TGTGCCAGCAGCTTAACGACAGCAAATCAGCCCCAGCATTTT. As protein: CASSLTTANQPQHF.

V usage is TRBV7-9 and J usage is TRBJ1-1; no firm D call. The CDR3 runs to 12 residues. V shed 4 bases and J shed 3 bases, with 6 bases lying between them. CDR1 and CDR2 from the germline V gene are SEHNR and FQNEAQ (reference sequence). This CDR3 reads CASSWGDTEAFF. The CDR3, as DNA: TGTGCCAGCAGCTGGGGTGACACTGAAGCTTTCTTT.

CDR3 sequence reads: CASRPNSAGARDTQYF. In DNA, the CDR3 is TGTGCCAGTAGGCCCAACTCAGCGGGAGCCAGAGATACGCAGTATTTT. The chain uses TRBV19 and TRBJ2-3; 8 bases are shared with TRBD2. The V and J ends lost 6 bases and 5 bases, in that order; junction bases with no gene match: 13. CDR1 LNHDA and CDR2 SQIVND come from the germline V gene (reference sequence). The CDR3 has 16 residues. Looking up the rest from reference TRBV19 and TRBJ2-3 gives the full variable domain: DGGITQSPKYLFRKEGQNVTLSCEQNLNHDAMYWYRQDPGQGLRLIYYSQIVNDFQKGDIAEGYSVSREKKESFPLTVTSAQKNPTAFYLCASRPNSAGARDTQYFGPGTRLTVL.

This clone appeared a few times. CDR3 bases: TGTGCCAGCAGTTCTAACCCCGGGGAGCTGTTTTTT. Translated: CASSSNPGELFF. V is TRBV27 and J is TRBJ2-2; D remains ambiguous. Trimming left V 4 bases short and J 6 bases short, with 6 bases between. This CDR3 is built from 12 residues. Germline CDR1 is MNHEY and CDR2 is SMNVEV (reference sequence).

This chain connects TRBV9 to TRBJ2-7; no clear D gene. The CDR3 is made up of 15 amino acids. Germline loops: CDR1 SGDLS, CDR2 YYNGEE. Trimming took 0 bases from V and 6 from J, leaving 16 bases between them. CDR3 loop: CASSVGMVDWGEQYF. CDR3 nucleotides: TGTGCCAGCAGCGTAGGTATGGTCGACTGGGGCGAGCAGTACTTC.

The chain has TRBV28 and TRBJ2-5; tentatively, D is TRBD2 (6 bases). V was trimmed by 7 bases and J by 2 bases, leaving 14 bases between them. The CDR3 consists of 14 residues. Looked up from germline, CDR1 is MDHEN and CDR2 is SYDVKM. CDR3 loop: CASNLLREQETQYF. In DNA form, the CDR3 reads TGTGCCAGCAACTTGTTACGGGAGCAAGAGACCCAGTACTTC.

This clone was picked up a small number of times. The gene calls are TRBV5-6 and TRBJ1-5; D is uncertain. The CDR3 runs 14 residues. Germline CDR1 SGHDT, CDR2 YYEEEE. Trimming cost V 0 bases and J 2 bases, with 6 bases left between them. The CDR3 nucleotides read TGTGCCAGCAGCTTGGCCCTTGGCAATCAGCCCCAGCATTTT. It encodes CASSLALGNQPQHF.

This clone was found once. This chain uses TRBV6-5 with TRBJ2-5; TRBD1 matches at 12 bases. CDR1 and CDR2 (germline): MNHEY, SVGAGI. This CDR3 has 16 amino acids. Germline trimming cut 1 base from V and 5 bases from J; bases unmatched to any gene: 5. In DNA, the CDR3 is TGTGCCAGCAGTTACTTCGGGACAGGGGGCGGTGAGACCCAGTACTTC. Its protein is CASSYFGTGGGETQYF.

The chain recombines TRBV9 with TRBJ1-2, with TRBD1 matching over 7 bases. The CDR3 contains 17 residues. Germline trimming cut 3 bases from V and 0 bases from J; bases unmatched to any gene: 11. In germline, CDR1 is SGDLS, CDR2 YYNGEE. This chain's CDR3 is CASSGAGQPLPNYGYTF. The CDR3 bases are TGTGCCAGCAGCGGGGCGGGACAGCCTCTCCCTAACTATGGCTACACCTTC.

CDR3 sequence reads: CASSEGQGDNEKLFF. The CDR3 nucleotides are TGTGCCAGCAGCGAAGGACAGGGTGATAATGAAAAACTGTTTTTT. The rearrangement uses TRBV9 and TRBJ1-4, with 8 positions matching TRBD1. This CDR3 spans 15 amino acids. With 3 bases clipped from V and 4 bases from J, the junction kept 5 bases outside the gene matches. Looked up from germline, CDR1 is SGDLS and CDR2 is YYNGEE.

The V call is TRBV27, the J call TRBJ1-1; no reliable D call. The germline CDR1 and CDR2 sequences are MNHEY and SMNVEV (reference sequence). Deletions cut 6 bases from V and 1 base from J, with 9 bases between. CDR3 size: 13 residues. Here the CDR3 reads CASSVSQNTEAFF. The CDR3 bases are TGTGCCAGCAGCGTCAGCCAGAACACTGAAGCTTTCTTT.

This clone came up once. The rearrangement uses TRBV6-4 and TRBJ2-1, with 8 bases aligning to TRBD2. The germline CDR1 and CDR2 sequences are MRHNA and SNTAGT. The CDR3 is 13 residues long. Trimming removed 9 bases from V and 4 bases from J; junction bases left unmatched: 5. The CDR3 sequence: CASSRGEYNEQFF. For the CDR3, the DNA is TGTGCCAGTTCGCGGGGGGAATACAATGAGCAGTTCTTC.

The chain employs TRBV27 and TRBJ2-7, with a tentative D call TRBD1 (6 bases). This CDR3 region has 14 residues. Trimming removed 8 bases at V and 3 bases at J, with 17 bases between. Per germline, CDR1 MNHEY and CDR2 SMNVEV (reference sequence). The CDR3 reads CASRPPGQIYEQYF. DNA for the CDR3: TGTGCCAGCCGCCCCCCAGGACAGATCTACGAGCAGTACTTC.

The gene calls are TRBV13 and TRBJ2-3; possibly TRBD1 for D (6 bases). Trimming removed 3 bases at V and 7 bases at J, with 20 bases between. This CDR3 has 16 amino acids. Germline assignment: CDR1 PRHDT and CDR2 FYEKMQ (reference sequence). The CDR3 region has the DNA TGTGCCAGCAGCTTCAGACAAGGCCCTCAGGGGAATACGCAGTATTTT. It translates to CASSFRQGPQGNTQYF.

In DNA form, the CDR3 reads TGCGCCAGCAGCCTATTGGGTACTAGCGCACAAGAGACCCAGTACTTC. Its protein product is CASSLLGTSAQETQYF. The chain joins TRBV5-1 to TRBJ2-5; 7 bases line up with TRBD2. Looked up from germline, CDR1 is SGHRS and CDR2 is YFSETQ. The V and J ends lost 4 bases and 2 bases, in that order; junction bases with no gene match: 11. The CDR3 covers 16 residues.

The V call is TRBV15, the J call TRBJ2-3; D remains unclear. Germline V gives CDR1 LNHNV, CDR2 YYDKDF (reference sequence). Trimming cost V 3 bases and J 4 bases, with 17 bases left between them. The CDR3 consists of 16 residues. The CDR3: CATSSLTVVGPDTQYF. DNA of the CDR3: TGTGCCACCAGCAGCCTCACAGTTGTTGGGCCAGATACGCAGTATTTT.